The 12 T cell receptor beta chains in this list originate from one sample, sequenced in a study of OX40 agonist ivuxolimab in advanced cancers. Sequenced by immunoSEQ multiplex PCR; TCRdb stores in-frame clones only, minus some. Among 94,000 or so clones listed, 84% were seen once. The sequences come from CD4+ or CD8+ T cells sorted from blood, collected in a trial of the OX40 agonist ivuxolimab. Source of these receptors: an adult with an advanced solid tumor such as melanoma, head and neck, liver or kidney cancer.

V and J are TRBV10-2 and TRBJ2-7, with 7 bases identical to TRBD2. Germline CDR1 reads WSHSY; CDR2 reads SAAADI. The CDR3 extends over 17 amino acids. The V segment lost 2 bases and the J segment 2 bases; nucleotides outside the gene matches: 12. CDR3 DNA sequence: TGCGCCAGCAGTGAGCTCACCGCGGCGGGAGAGACCTACGAGCAGTACTTC. Translation gives CASSELTAAGETYEQYF.

The chain couples TRBV10-3 to TRBJ1-5, with 8 bases fitting TRBD1. Per the germline V gene, CDR1 is ENHRY and CDR2 is SYGVKD. After removal of 3 bases from V and 7 bases from J, the junction contained 5 bases not matched to a gene. The CDR3 is 14 residues long. The CDR3 reads CAISDQGAGQPQHF. Here the CDR3 DNA reads TGTGCCATCAGTGACCAGGGGGCCGGCCAGCCCCAGCATTTT.

The chain is built from TRBV4-2 and TRBJ2-5; TRBD1 might be the D (6 bases). Matching the DNA end better, TRBJ2-7 makes the J call doubtful. Germline CDR1 is LGHNA and CDR2 is YNFKEQ. The CDR3 covers 14 residues. The CDR3 loop is CASSQAGDAYEQYF. The CDR3 region has the DNA TGTGCCAGCAGCCAAGCAGGGGACGCCTACGAGCAGTACTTC.

The J gene is TRBJ2-1, the V gene TRBV18; TRBD1 agrees at 9 bases. The germline V gene encodes CDR1 KGHSH and CDR2 LQKENI. J gave up 4 bases and V 9 bases, and 13 bases lay outside the gene matches. This CDR3 spans 16 amino acids. CDR3 loop: CASNRDGTGLYNEQFF. In DNA form, the CDR3 reads TGTGCCAGTAACAGGGACGGGACAGGGCTATACAATGAGCAGTTCTTC.

The rearrangement links TRBV7-2 to TRBJ1-3, with D possibly matching TRBD1 (5 bases). In germline, CDR1 is SGHTA, CDR2 FQGNSA. V gave up 5 bases and J gave up 5 bases, with 10 bases separating them. This CDR3 is 13 amino acids long. The CDR3 loop is CASSQDTRNTIYF. The CDR3, as DNA: TGTGCCAGCAGCCAGGACACGAGAAACACCATATATTTT.

CDR3 residues: CASSFTPQPGTDSGNTIYF. The DNA of the CDR3 is TGTGCCAGCAGTTTTACTCCCCAGCCGGGGACAGACTCTGGAAACACCATATATTTT. V and J are TRBV11-2 and TRBJ1-3; 7 nucleotides match TRBD1. The CDR3 contains 19 residues. V lost 6 bases and J lost 0; bases outside the gene matches: 17. Germline-derived CDR1 and CDR2 are SGHAT and FQNNGV.

The chain uses TRBV9 and TRBJ2-2; weak D call: TRBD2 (7 bases). Per the germline V gene, CDR1 is SGDLS and CDR2 is YYNGEE. The CDR3 covers 15 residues. The V end lost 3 bases, the J end lost 4 bases, and 13 bases lay between the germline ends. CDR3 protein: CASSARGAFTGELFF. The CDR3 region has the DNA TGTGCCAGCAGCGCCCGGGGGGCATTCACCGGGGAGCTGTTTTTT.

This clone was seen once. CDR3 coding DNA: TGCGCCAGCAACTGCAGGGAGGGCAATCAGCCCCAGCATTTT. Protein sequence: CASNCREGNQPQHF. The V and J genes are TRBV10-1 and TRBJ1-5, with a weak D call TRBD1 (5 bases). The CDR3 loop spans 14 amino acids. Trimming took 7 bases from V and 2 from J, leaving 12 bases between them. Germline CDR1 is WNHNN and CDR2 is SYGVQD (reference sequence).

The chain has TRBV7-9 and TRBJ1-1; tentatively, D is TRBD1 (5 bases). This CDR3 is 12 amino acids long. The germline V gene encodes CDR1 SEHNR and CDR2 FQNEAQ (reference sequence). Between the trimmed V and J ends, which lost 3 bases and 8 bases, there was a span of 10 bases. CDR3 sequence reads: CASSLSDREAFF. The CDR3, as DNA: TGTGCCAGCAGCTTGAGTGACAGAGAAGCTTTCTTT.

This chain uses TRBV6-5 with TRBJ2-3; TRBD2 is a possible D gene (6 bases). Germline V gene data show CDR1 as MNHEY and CDR2 as SVGAGI. The CDR3 totals 13 residues. V was shortened by 5 bases and J by 2 bases, with 8 bases between the two germline ends. Here the CDR3 DNA reads TGTGCCAGCAGTAGGACTAACACAGATACGCAGTATTTT. Amino acids: CASSRTNTDTQYF.

In nucleotides, the CDR3 is TGTGCCAGTTGTCCTGGACTAGCGGGAGGAAGGGGGTTTGAGACCCAGTACTTC. Its protein product is CASCPGLAGGRGFETQYF. The V and J genes are TRBV19 and TRBJ2-5; TRBD2 aligns across 14 bases. Germline V lookup: CDR1 LNHDA, CDR2 SQIVND (reference sequence). The J segment lost 5 bases and the V segment lost 8 bases, leaving 16 bases of the junction unmatched. This CDR3 spans 18 amino acids.

The genes are TRBV27 and TRBJ1-4; 9 bases fit TRBD1. The CDR3 is 13 amino acids. Trimming removed 6 bases from V and 8 bases from J; junction bases left unmatched: 4. Germline V gives CDR1 MNHEY, CDR2 SMNVEV (reference sequence). CDR3 residues: CASSRQGEEKLFF. The CDR3 region has the DNA TGTGCCAGCAGCCGACAGGGGGAGGAAAAACTGTTTTTT.